This T cell receptor beta chain is drawn from a study of T cells in Graves' hyperthyroidism and ophthalmopathy. It was considered stable Graves' hyperthyroidism when ophthalmopathy did not progress within 18 months. Newly diagnosed patients aged 18 to 65 had hyperthyroidism of under 2 months' duration. PBMCs were sourced from about 10 ml fresh peripheral blood. Per the germline V gene, CDR1 is SEHNR and CDR2 is FQNEAQ (reference sequence). This CDR3 has 17 amino acids. V lost 5 bases to trimming and J lost 4 bases; unmatched junction nucleotides: 11. This clonotype was seen at least ten times. It was RNA transcripts that yielded the amplified TCR beta CDR3 regions. The HTBI primer set drove a first-round RT-PCR of the TCR CDR3. A single record per CDR3 protein comes from TCRdb applying MiXCR to the multiplex PCR reads. The sample holds 300,000 to 450,000 distinct CDR3 sequences; 20% to 25% are singletons and the top ten take around 79%.

This receptor was taken from a man over 45 with Graves' hyperthyroidism. The chain carries TRBV7-9 and TRBJ2-3; 11 bases line up with TRBD2. Sequenced input: blood. The CDR3 sequence: CASSLLSLAGGSDTQYF. CDR3 DNA: TGTGCCAGCAGCCTACTGTCTCTAGCGGGAGGTTCAGATACGCAGTATTTT. The whole variable domain, filled in from reference TRBV7-9 and TRBJ2-3, reads DTGVSQNPRHKITKRGQNVTFRCDPISEHNRLYWYRQTLGQGPEFLTYFQNEAQLEKSRLLSDRFSAERPKGSFSTLEIQRTEQGDSAMYLCASSLLSLAGGSDTQYFGPGTRLTVL.